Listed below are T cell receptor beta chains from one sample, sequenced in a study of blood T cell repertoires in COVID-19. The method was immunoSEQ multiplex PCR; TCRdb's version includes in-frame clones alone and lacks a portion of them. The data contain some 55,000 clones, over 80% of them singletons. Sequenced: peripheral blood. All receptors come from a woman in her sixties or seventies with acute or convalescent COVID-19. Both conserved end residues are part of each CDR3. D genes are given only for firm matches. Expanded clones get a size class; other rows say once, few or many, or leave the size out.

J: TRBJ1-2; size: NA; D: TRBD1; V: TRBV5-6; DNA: TGTGCCAGCAGCTTGCACCCTGAAACAGGGGGCTATGGCTACACCTTC; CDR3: CASSLHPETGGYGYTF
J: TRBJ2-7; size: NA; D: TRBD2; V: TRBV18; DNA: TGTGCCAGCTCACTTTCCGGGACTACCGGGACCTACGAGCAGTACTTC; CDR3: CASSLSGTTGTYEQYF
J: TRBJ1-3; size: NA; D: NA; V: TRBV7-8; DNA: TGTGCCAGCAGCCAAGAGGGGGGGGGAACTGGAAACACCATATATTTT; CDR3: CASSQEGGGTGNTIYF
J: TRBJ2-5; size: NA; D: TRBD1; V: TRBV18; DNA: TGTGCCAGCTCACCTGGACAGGGTGCGGGGATGTCCCAGTACTTC; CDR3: CASSPGQGAGMSQYF
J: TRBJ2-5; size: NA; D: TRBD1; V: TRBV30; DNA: TGTGCCTGGAGTCGCGACAGGGTCGGTGGAGAGACCCAGTACTTC; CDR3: CAWSRDRVGGETQYF
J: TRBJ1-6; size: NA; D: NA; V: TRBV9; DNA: TGTGCCAGCAGCGTGACACCAAATTCACCCCTCCACTTT; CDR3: CASSVTPNSPLHF
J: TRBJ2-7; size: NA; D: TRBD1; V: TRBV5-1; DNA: TGCGCCAGCAGCTTGGTTCCGGACAGGGTCTACGAGCAGTACTTC; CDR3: CASSLVPDRVYEQYF
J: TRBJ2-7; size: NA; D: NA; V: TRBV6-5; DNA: TGTGCCAGCAGTTACCAGGCCCCCTACGAGCAGTACTTC; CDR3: CASSYQAPYEQYF
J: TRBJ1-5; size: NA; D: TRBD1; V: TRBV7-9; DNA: TGTGCCAGCAGCTTCTTCTCCGGGACAGTTAGCAATCAGCCCCAGCATTTT; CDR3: CASSFFSGTVSNQPQHF
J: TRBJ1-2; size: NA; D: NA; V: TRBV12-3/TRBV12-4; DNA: TGTGCCAGCAGTCTGGACGGACTCTATGGCTACACCTTC; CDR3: CASSLDGLYGYTF
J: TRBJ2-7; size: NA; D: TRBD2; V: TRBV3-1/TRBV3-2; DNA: TGTGCCAGCAGCCAAAGATGGCGGTCGGCTAGCGGTTCCTACGAGCAGTACTTC; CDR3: CASSQRWRSASGSYEQYF
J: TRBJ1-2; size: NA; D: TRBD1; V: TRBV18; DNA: TGTGCCAGCACTGGGACAGAAAATTTCTATGGCTACACCTTC; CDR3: CASTGTENFYGYTF
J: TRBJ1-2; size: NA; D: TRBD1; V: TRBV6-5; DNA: TGTGCCAGCAGTCTAGGACAGGGCTCGTATGGCTACACCTTC; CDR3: CASSLGQGSYGYTF
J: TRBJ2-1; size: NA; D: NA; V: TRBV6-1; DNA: TGTGCCAGCAGTGAAGACGTAAGCGGGTCCTACAATGAGCAGTTCTTC; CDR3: CASSEDVSGSYNEQFF
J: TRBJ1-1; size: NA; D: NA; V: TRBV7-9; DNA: TGTGCCAGCAGCATCCAGGGCGGGGGTAACACTGAAGCTTTCTTT; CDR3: CASSIQGGGNTEAFF
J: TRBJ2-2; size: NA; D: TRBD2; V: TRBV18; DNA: TGTGCCAGCTCACAGAACGGGGGGACGAACACCGGGGAGCTGTTTTTT; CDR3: CASSQNGGTNTGELFF
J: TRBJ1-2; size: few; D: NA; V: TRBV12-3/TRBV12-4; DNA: TGTGCCAGCAGTTTAAGGGAGGACTATGGCTACACCTTC; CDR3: CASSLREDYGYTF
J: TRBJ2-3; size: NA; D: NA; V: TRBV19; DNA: TGTGCCAGTAGTAGAAGTCCCTCCGAGAATACGCAGTATTTT; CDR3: CASSRSPSENTQYF
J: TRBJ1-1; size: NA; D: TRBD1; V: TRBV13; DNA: TGTGCCAGCAGCCTACGGACAGGGAGGTTTAACACTGAAGCTTTCTTT; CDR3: CASSLRTGRFNTEAFF
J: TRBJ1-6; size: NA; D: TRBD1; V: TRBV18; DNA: TGTGCCAGCTCATCACAGACAGGGGCTGATTCACCCCTCCACTTT; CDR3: CASSSQTGADSPLHF
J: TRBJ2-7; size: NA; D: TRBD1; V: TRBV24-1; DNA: TGTGCCACCCAGGGACAGGGCTCCTACGAGCAGTACTTC; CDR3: CATQGQGSYEQYF
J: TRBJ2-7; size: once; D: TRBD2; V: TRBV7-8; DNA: TGTGCCAGCAGCCCAGGACTAGGGGCAGGGAGGGACGAGCAGTACTTC; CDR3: CASSPGLGAGRDEQYF
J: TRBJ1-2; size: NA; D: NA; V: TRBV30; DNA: TGTGCCTGGAATGCAGCTAACTATGGCTACACCTTC; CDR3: CAWNAANYGYTF
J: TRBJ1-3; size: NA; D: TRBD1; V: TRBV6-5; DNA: TGTGCCAGCAGTTACGGGGGACAGACTGGAAACACCATATATTTT; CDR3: CASSYGGQTGNTIYF
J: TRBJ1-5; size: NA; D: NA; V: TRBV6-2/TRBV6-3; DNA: TGTGCCAGCAGTTACCCTAGGACATCCCAGGGGAATCAGCCCCAGCATTTT; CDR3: CASSYPRTSQGNQPQHF
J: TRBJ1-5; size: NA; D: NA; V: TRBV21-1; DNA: TGTGCCAGCAGCAAAGAAATGGCGGATCAGCCCCAGCATTTT; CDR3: CASSKEMADQPQHF
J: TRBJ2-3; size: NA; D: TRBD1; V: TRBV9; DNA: TGTGCCAGCAGCGCGTCACATGGGACAGGGGCCGGAGGTACGCAGTATTTT; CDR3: CASSASHGTGAGGTQYF
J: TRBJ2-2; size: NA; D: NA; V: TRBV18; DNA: TGTGCCAGCTCACTTGCGGACTGGCGGGGCACCGGGGAGCTGTTTTTT; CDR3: CASSLADWRGTGELFF
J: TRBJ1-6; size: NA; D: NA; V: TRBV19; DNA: TGTGCCAGTGACCAGGGAGGGGGTAATTCACCCCTCCACTTT; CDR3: CASDQGGGNSPLHF
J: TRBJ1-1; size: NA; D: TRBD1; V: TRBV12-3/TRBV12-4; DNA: TGTGCCAGCAGTGACAGGGTCACTGAAGCTTTCTTT; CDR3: CASSDRVTEAFF
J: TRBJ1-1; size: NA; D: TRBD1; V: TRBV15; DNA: TGCGCCACCAGCAGTGGACAGGTCAGCACTGAAGCTTTCTTT; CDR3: CATSSGQVSTEAFF
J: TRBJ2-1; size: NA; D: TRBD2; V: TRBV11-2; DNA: TGTGCCAGCAGCGGCCGACTAGCGGGGTGGTTCAATGAGCAGTTCTTC; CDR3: CASSGRLAGWFNEQFF
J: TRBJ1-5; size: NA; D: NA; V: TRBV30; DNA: TGTGCCTGGAGTCAGGAGGGACTTGGAAATCAGCCCCAGCATTTT; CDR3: CAWSQEGLGNQPQHF
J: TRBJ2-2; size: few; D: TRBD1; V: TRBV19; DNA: TGTGCCAGTAGTATGGATACAGGGGTCACCGGGGAGCTGTTTTTT; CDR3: CASSMDTGVTGELFF
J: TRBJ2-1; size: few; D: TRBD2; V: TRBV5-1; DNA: TGCGCCAGCAGCTTATCCGGGACTAGCAATGAGCAGTTCTTC; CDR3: CASSLSGTSNEQFF
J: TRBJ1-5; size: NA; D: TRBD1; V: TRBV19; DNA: TGTGCCAGTAGTAAGGACAGGGCTAGCAATCAGCCCCAGCATTTT; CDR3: CASSKDRASNQPQHF
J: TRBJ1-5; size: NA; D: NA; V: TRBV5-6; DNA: TGTGCCAGCAGCTTTCTAAACCCGACGTCAGGGAAAAATCAGCCCCAGCATTTT; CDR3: CASSFLNPTSGKNQPQHF
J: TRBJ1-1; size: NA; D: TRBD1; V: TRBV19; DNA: TGTGCCAGTAGGGAGGGGGCTAAAACTGAAGCTTTCTTT; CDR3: CASREGAKTEAFF
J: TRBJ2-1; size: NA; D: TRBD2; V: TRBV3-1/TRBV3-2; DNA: TGTGCCAGCAGCCAAGATAAACTAGCGGGAGCGGCCTACAATGAGCAGTTCTTC; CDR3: CASSQDKLAGAAYNEQFF
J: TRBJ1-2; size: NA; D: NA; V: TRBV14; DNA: TGTGCCAGCAGCCAAGCGAGAGATGGCTACACCTTC; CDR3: CASSQARDGYTF
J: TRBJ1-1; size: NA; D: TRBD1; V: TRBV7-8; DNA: TGTGCCAGCAGCCCGCGGACGGACAGGGTGAACACTGAAGCTTTCTTT; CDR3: CASSPRTDRVNTEAFF
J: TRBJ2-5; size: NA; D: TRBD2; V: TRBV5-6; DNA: TGTGCCAGCAGCCCGGTTGGGCTAGCGGGAGCGGGGGAGACCCAGTACTTC; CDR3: CASSPVGLAGAGETQYF
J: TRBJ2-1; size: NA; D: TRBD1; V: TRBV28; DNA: TGTGCCAGCAGGCCCTGGCGGACAGGGGGAAATGAGCAGTTCTTC; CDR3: CASRPWRTGGNEQFF
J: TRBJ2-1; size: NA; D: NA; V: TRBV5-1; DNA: TGCGCCAGCAGCCCTTCGGTCGGGAAGTCCAATGAGCAGTTCTTC; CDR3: CASSPSVGKSNEQFF
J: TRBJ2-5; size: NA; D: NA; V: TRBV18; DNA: TGTGCCAGCTCACCACAGCGGGCCCAAGAGACCCAGTACTTC; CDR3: CASSPQRAQETQYF
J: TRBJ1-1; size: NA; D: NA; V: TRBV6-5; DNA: TGTGCCAGCAGTTACGGCCACAGGCGATTGAACACTGAAGCTTTCTTT; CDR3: CASSYGHRRLNTEAFF
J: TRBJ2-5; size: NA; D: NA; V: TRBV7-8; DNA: TGTGCCAGCAGCTTCGCCAAAGAGGAGACCCAGTACTTC; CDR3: CASSFAKEETQYF
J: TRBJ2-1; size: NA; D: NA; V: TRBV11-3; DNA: TGTGCCAGCAGTCTAACAGGGTATGAGCAGTTCTTC; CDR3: CASSLTGYEQFF
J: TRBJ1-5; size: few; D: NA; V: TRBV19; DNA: TGTGCCAGTGGTAAGGGGTGGCAGCCCCAGCATTTT; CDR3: CASGKGWQPQHF
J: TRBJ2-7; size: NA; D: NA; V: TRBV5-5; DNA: TGTGCCAGCAGCTTCGAGGGAGACTTCTACGAGCAGTACTTC; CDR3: CASSFEGDFYEQYF
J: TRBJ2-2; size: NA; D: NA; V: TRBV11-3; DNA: TGTGCCAGCAGCCAGGGGTCCGGCCCAACCGGGGAGCTGTTTTTT; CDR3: CASSQGSGPTGELFF